This TCR beta chain is drawn from a study of post-analysis software for immune sequencing data. Study results and limitations: In patients, four to six TRBV segments were more frequent than in controls, with TRBV5-6, TRBV5-1 and TRBV20-1 among them.

For this clonotype: Its specificity is unknown.

Built from TCR beta cDNA, the libraries had unique molecular identifiers in them. TCRdb recomputed calls from the PCR reads with MiXCR, one row per CDR3 protein. The table has 750,000 to 900,000 distinct CDR3 sequences, 46% seen once; the top ten hold 4.9%. Deletions cut 5 bases from V and 4 bases from J, with 12 bases between. CDR1 is MNHEY and CDR2 is SMNVEV in the germline V gene (reference sequence). This CDR3 has 13 residues. The chain couples TRBV27 to TRBJ2-7, with a weak D call TRBD2 (6 bases). Sequencing was performed on blood. The clonotype originates from a girl aged 5-17 years with multiple sclerosis. The CDR3 loop is CASSGGSAYEQYF. The CDR3 region has the DNA TGTGCCAGCAGTGGGGGGTCCGCGTACGAGCAGTACTTC.